This T cell receptor beta chain was captured by sequencing in a study of cytomegalovirus exposure and HLA in healthy donors. Primers: 60 Vbeta forward and 13 Jbeta reverse. Here immunoSEQ multiplex PCR was the method, and the copy in TCRdb shows in-frame clones only, minus some. The repertoire holds about 190,000 clones, with roughly 80% as singletons. Regarding the study as a whole: The classifier reportedly diagnosed cytomegalovirus status with high specificity and sensitivity. Presence/absence results assume similar sequencing depth per donor, which may not hold.

A remark on this clone: What it binds is unknown.

From germline, CDR1 is ENHRY and CDR2 SYGVKD. V lost 3 bases and J 0 bases, leaving 12 bases between the germline ends. This CDR3 is 16 amino acids long. Sequencing was carried out using PBMCs. This TCR was sampled from a woman in her forties or fifties in good health and CMV-seronegative. The rearrangement uses TRBV10-3 and TRBJ1-3, with a tentative D call TRBD1 (5 bases). As DNA, the CDR3 is TGTGCCATCAGTGACGGACAAATAAACTCTGGAAACACCATATATTTT. As protein: CAISDGQINSGNTIYF.